This T cell receptor beta chain was captured by sequencing in a study of prognosis after radiotherapy for stage I lung cancer. Study overall: The patients included fourteen who had newly diagnosed primary stage I lung tumors, along with roughly 5 others who had oligometastatic NSCLC after their primary tumor had been surgically resected. Every lung cancer patient of the non-small cell type was deemed medically inoperable.

Two sampling time points were used, and about 5.8 milliliters of peripheral blood were drawn at each. Two-round multiplex PCR amplified TCR beta CDR3 from genomic DNA. Primers (each specific to one TRBV or TRBJ gene) were used in first-round PCR. There were universal primers used in the second PCR round. TCRdb processed the multiplex PCR reads anew with MiXCR; each CDR3 protein has one entry. This table holds around 20,000 distinct CDR3 sequences, roughly two fifths found once. Germline loops: CDR1 LNHDA, CDR2 SQIVND (reference sequence). The CDR3 is made up of 14 amino acids. Trimming left V 5 bases short and J 4 bases short, with 14 bases between. This clonotype was picked up a small number of times.

This specimen consisted of PBMCs, obtained before or after stereotactic body radiation therapy (not recorded which). The clonotype was recovered from a donor older than 45 with non-small cell lung cancer. V usage is TRBV19 and J usage is TRBJ1-2, with D possibly matching TRBD1 (5 bases). CDR3 coding DNA: TGTGCCAGTAGTGGCTCCGGGACGGCCTATGGCTACACCTTC. Its translation is CASSGSGTAYGYTF.